This record concerns one T cell receptor beta chain sequence. Antigen unknown. Per germline, CDR1 MGHRA and CDR2 YSYEKL. The CDR3 spans 15 residues. Primers included in the PCR were 60 Vbeta and 13 Jbeta primers. Measured with immunoSEQ multiplex PCR; TCRdb has only the in-frame clones, and not every one. The specimen's table records some 130,000 clones. This record comes from a study of cytomegalovirus exposure and HLA in healthy donors. General study findings and limits: Reportedly, a later analysis found an Asian-associated ancestry cluster had fewer N-insertions than the roughly 700-donor mean.

The clonotype originates from a woman in her thirties or forties in good health and CMV-seronegative. The sequencing input was PBMCs. The chain combines TRBV4-1 with TRBJ2-5; 10 nucleotides match TRBD1. The J call may be incorrect, as the DNA end agrees better with TRBJ2-7. As DNA, the CDR3 is TGCGCCAGCAGCCTTCACGGACAGGGGGTTAGCGAGCAGTACTTC. Translation: CASSLHGQGVSEQYF.